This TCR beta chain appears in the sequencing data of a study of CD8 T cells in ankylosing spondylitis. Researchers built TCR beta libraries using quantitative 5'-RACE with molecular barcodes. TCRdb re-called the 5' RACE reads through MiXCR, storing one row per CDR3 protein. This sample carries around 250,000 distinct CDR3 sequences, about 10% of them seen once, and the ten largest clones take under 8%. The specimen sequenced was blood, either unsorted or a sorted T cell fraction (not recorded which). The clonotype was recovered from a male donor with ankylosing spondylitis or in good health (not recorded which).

CDR3 sequence reads: CASSWGQTYTDTQYF. CDR3 DNA sequence: TGTGCCAGCAGCTGGGGACAGACCTACACAGATACGCAGTATTTT. This chain links TRBV5-5 with TRBJ2-3; 7 bases are a match to TRBD1. This CDR3 spans 15 amino acids. J gave up 2 bases and V 3 bases, and 6 bases lay outside the gene matches. Germline V lookup: CDR1 SGHKS, CDR2 YYEKEE (reference sequence).